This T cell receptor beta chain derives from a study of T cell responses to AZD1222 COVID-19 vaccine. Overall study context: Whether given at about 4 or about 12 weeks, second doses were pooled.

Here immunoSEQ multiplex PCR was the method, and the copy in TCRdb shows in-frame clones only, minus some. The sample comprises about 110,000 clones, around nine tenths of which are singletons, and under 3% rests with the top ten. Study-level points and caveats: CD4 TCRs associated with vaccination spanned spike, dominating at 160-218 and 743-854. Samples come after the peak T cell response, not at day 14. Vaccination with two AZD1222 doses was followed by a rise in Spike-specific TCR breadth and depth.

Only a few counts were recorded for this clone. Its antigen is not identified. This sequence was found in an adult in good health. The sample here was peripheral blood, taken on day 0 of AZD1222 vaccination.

This CDR3 is CASSLLTGAGNTIYF. Written as DNA, the CDR3 is TGTGCCAGCAGCCTCCTAACGGGGGCTGGAAACACCATATATTTT. This chain uses TRBV28 with TRBJ1-3, with D tentatively TRBD1 (5 bases). Trimming removed 6 bases from V and 2 bases from J, with 14 bases in between. This CDR3 is built from 15 residues. CDR1 MDHEN and CDR2 SYDVKM come from the germline V gene.